One and the same sample provided the 8 T cell receptor beta chains below, sequenced in a study of spatial heterogeneity in lung cancer. Antigens of these TCRs are unknown. TCRdb reanalysed the 5' RACE reads using MiXCR and keeps one entry per CDR3 protein. The table records some 15,000 distinct CDR3 sequences, around 7.5% of them present only once. General study results and limits: Tumors with more nonsynonymous mutations had more expanded intratumoral alpha and beta TCRs.

Noted time point: sample taken at primary tumor resection. The sequenced sample was lung tumor tissue, obtained at surgery. The receptors shown here come from a male donor with early-stage non-small cell lung cancer.

This clonotype was counted ten times or more. The rearrangement links TRBV2 to TRBJ2-7; tentative D call: TRBD1 (6 bases). The CDR3 length is 14 residues. Trimming left V 4 bases short and J 4 bases short, with 14 bases between. From germline, CDR1 is SNHLY and CDR2 FYNNEI. CDR3 nucleotides: TGTGCCAGCAGTGCAGGGGTTGGGAGTTACGAGCAGTACGTC. Protein product: CASSAGVGSYEQYV.

This clonotype was counted at least ten times. The chain joins TRBV30 to TRBJ2-6; D remains unclear. Germline V lookup: CDR1 GTSNPN, CDR2 SVGIG (reference sequence). V was pared by 2 bases and J by 0 bases, with 2 bases between. The length of the CDR3 is 13 residues. CDR3 DNA: TGTGCCTGGAGTAACTCTGGGGCCAACGTCCTGACTTTC. Its translation: CAWSNSGANVLTF.

As regards this clonotype: Since a much larger clone is just one base distant, this may be a read error. V gene TRBV12-3 or TRBV12-4 combines with J gene TRBJ1-3; D is unresolved. This CDR3 comprises 15 residues. The chain's CDR3 is CASGFEELSGNTIYF. CDR3 DNA sequence: TGTGCCAGCGGTTTTGAGGAACTCTCTGGAAACACCATATATTTT.

This clonotype was detected a few times. The chain couples TRBV11-2 to TRBJ2-7; TRBD2 agrees at 10 bases. With V trimmed by 5 bases and J by 5 bases, 12 bases remained unmatched. The CDR3 runs to 16 residues. Germline loops: CDR1 SGHAT, CDR2 FQNNGV. The DNA of the CDR3 is TGTGCCAGCAGCGCGACCGCTAGCGGGAGAAGCCACGAGCAGTACTTC. Amino acids: CASSATASGRSHEQYF.

This clonotype was seen ten or more times. This chain links TRBV18 with TRBJ1-4; the D is unclear. The CDR3 is 17 amino acids. Between the trimmed V and J ends, which lost 3 bases and 0 bases, there was a span of 14 bases. Germline V lookup: CDR1 KGHSH, CDR2 LQKENI. Here the CDR3 DNA reads TGTGCCAGCTCACCCGCCCCCGGAGGAGCAACTAATGAAAAACTGTTTTTT. Its protein product is CASSPAPGGATNEKLFF.

Many counts were recorded for this clonotype. The genes are TRBV20-1 and TRBJ2-5; D may be TRBD1 (6 bases). Germline V gives CDR1 DFQATT, CDR2 SNEGSKA (reference sequence). Trimming took off 6 bases at V and 3 bases at J, with 11 bases between the two ends. CDR3 length: 12 residues. The CDR3 region has the DNA TGCAGTGCAACCTACAGGGAAGAGACCCAGTACTTC. It is translated as CSATYREETQYF.

This clonotype is labeled as medium-sized. The chain combines TRBV20-1 with TRBJ2-3; D is undetermined. V was clipped by 1 base and J by 2 bases, with 10 bases between them. The CDR3 is made up of 14 amino acids. Germline CDR1 is DFQATT and CDR2 is SNEGSKA (reference sequence). DNA for the CDR3: TGCAGTGCTAGAGTCTACACCCACACAGATACGCAGTATTTT. It yields the protein CSARVYTHTDTQYF.

This clonotype appeared a few times. In DNA, the CDR3 is TGTGCCAGCAGCTTAGCCGCAAGGGGAATAGGGGAGACCCAGTACTTC. It codes for CASSLAARGIGETQYF. This rearrangement joins TRBV7-6 to TRBJ2-5, with a weak D call TRBD1 (5 bases). The CDR3 is 16 amino acids. With 0 bases removed from V and 5 bases from J, the gap between germline ends came to 16 bases. Germline V gives CDR1 SGHVS, CDR2 FNYEAQ.